This T cell receptor beta chain was recorded in a study of CD8 T cells in Susac syndrome. Notes on the study in general: The study recognized that its TCR sequencing and HLA analysis covered a relatively small number of individuals.

The CDR3 consists of 13 residues. Germline CDR1 is GTSNPN and CDR2 is SVGIG (reference sequence). Trimming removed 5 bases from V and 4 bases from J; junction bases left unmatched: 6. For this clonotype: Its antigen is undetermined.

RNA amounts of roughly 0.45 to 1 ug underwent reverse transcription with random hexamers. By means of immunoSEQ multiplex PCR, TCR beta CDR3 spanning 54 Vbeta and 13 Jbeta underwent amplification. Each CDR3 protein gets one entry after TCRdb re-called the immunoSEQ multiplex PCR reads with MiXCR. Counted here are approximately 200,000 distinct CDR3 sequences, 90% to 96% occurring once; the ten biggest clones make up around 0.09%. TCR beta from blood CD8+ and CD4+ T cells was sequenced. The multiple sclerosis controls comprised treatment-naive patients whose relapsing-remitting disease was stable or active.

The receptor's source is a human donor with multiple sclerosis. Sequencing used CD4+ T cells from PBMCs. V and J are TRBV30 and TRBJ1-2, with TRBD1 matching over 8 bases. The CDR3 reads CAWDHDRGYGYTF. CDR3 sequence (DNA): TGTGCCTGGGATCACGACAGGGGCTATGGCTACACCTTC.